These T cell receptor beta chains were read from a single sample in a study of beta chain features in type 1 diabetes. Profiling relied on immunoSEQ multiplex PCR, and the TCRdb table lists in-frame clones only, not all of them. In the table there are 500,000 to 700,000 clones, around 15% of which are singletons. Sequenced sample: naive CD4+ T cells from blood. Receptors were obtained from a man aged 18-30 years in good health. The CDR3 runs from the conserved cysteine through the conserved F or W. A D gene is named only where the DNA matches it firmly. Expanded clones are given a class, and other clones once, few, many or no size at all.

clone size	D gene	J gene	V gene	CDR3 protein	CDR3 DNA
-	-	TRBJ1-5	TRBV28	CASRAGISNQPQHF	TGTGCCAGCAGGGCGGGGATTAGCAATCAGCCCCAGCATTTT
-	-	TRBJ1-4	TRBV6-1	CASRQGAGPEKLFF	TGTGCCAGCAGACAAGGGGCAGGGCCAGAAAAACTGTTTTTT
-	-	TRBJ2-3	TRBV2	CASRQETSTDTQYF	TGTGCCAGCAGACAGGAGACTAGCACAGATACGCAGTATTTT
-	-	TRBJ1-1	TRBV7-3	CASSSTLNTEAFF	TGTGCCAGCAGCTCCACCCTGAACACTGAAGCTTTCTTT
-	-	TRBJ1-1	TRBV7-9	CASSLGGQTNTEAFF	TGTGCCAGCAGCTTAGGGGGACAAACGAACACTGAAGCTTTCTTT
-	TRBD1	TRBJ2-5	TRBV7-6	CASSLSTGTGGWETQYF	TGTGCCAGCAGCTTAAGTACCGGGACAGGGGGTTGGGAGACCCAGTACTTC
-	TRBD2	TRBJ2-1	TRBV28	CASGRGLESPYEQFF	TGTGCCAGCGGCCGAGGACTAGAATCGCCATATGAGCAGTTCTTC
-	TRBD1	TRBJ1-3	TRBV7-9	CASSPKRGLSGNTIYF	TGTGCCAGCAGCCCCAAAAGGGGGCTCTCTGGAAACACCATATATTTT
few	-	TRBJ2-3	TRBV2	CASSPNGRDTQYF	TGTGCCAGCAGCCCGAACGGAAGGGATACGCAGTATTTT
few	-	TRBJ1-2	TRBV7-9	CASSLGEVLYGYTF	TGTGCCAGCAGCTTAGGGGAGGTACTCTATGGCTACACCTTC
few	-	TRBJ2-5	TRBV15	CATSRDGGQETQYF	TGTGCCACCAGCAGAGATGGCGGTCAAGAGACCCAGTACTTC
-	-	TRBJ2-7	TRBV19	CASSTVARRLYEQYF	TGTGCCAGTAGTACCGTGGCCAGGAGACTCTACGAGCAGTACTTC
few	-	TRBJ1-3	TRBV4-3	CASSQEAIPYSGNTIYF	TGCGCCAGCAGCCAAGAGGCTATTCCCTACTCTGGAAACACCATATATTTT
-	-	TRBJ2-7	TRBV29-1	CSVSRAYEQYF	TGCAGCGTTAGCAGGGCCTACGAGCAGTACTTC
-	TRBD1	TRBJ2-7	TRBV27	CASSGQGRSSYEQYF	TGTGCCAGCAGCGGACAGGGACGATCCTCCTACGAGCAGTACTTC
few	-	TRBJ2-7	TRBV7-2	CASSPSRGSEQYF	TGTGCCAGCAGCCCGAGTCGGGGATCCGAGCAGTACTTC
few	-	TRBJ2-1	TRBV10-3	CAIRETGDLNEQFF	TGTGCCATCCGGGAGACAGGTGATCTCAATGAGCAGTTCTTC
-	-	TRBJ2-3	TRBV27	CASSLSVFGTDTQYF	TGTGCCAGCAGTTTATCGGTGTTCGGTACAGATACGCAGTATTTT
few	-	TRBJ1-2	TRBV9	CASSVATGANYGYTF	TGTGCCAGCAGCGTAGCCACCGGGGCTAACTATGGCTACACCTTC
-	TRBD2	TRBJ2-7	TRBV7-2	CASSLERRTSGVSYF	TGTGCCAGCAGCTTAGAAAGGCGGACTAGCGGGGTCTCATACTTC
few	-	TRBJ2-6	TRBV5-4	CASSFTSSGANVLTF	TGTGCCAGCAGCTTTACCAGCTCTGGGGCCAACGTCCTGACTTTC
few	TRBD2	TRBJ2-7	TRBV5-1	CASSAGNSGGYEQYF	TGCGCCAGCAGCGCCGGGAACAGCGGGGGTTACGAGCAGTACTTC
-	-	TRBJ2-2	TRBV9	CASSPGGVFPGGELFF	TGTGCCAGCAGCCCAGGCGGGGTATTCCCGGGCGGGGAGCTGTTTTTT
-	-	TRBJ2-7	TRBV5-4	CASSPVGGPTSYEQYF	TGTGCCAGCAGCCCGGTAGGCGGGCCCACCTCCTACGAGCAGTACTTC
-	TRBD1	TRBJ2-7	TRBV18	CASSPNRDRVGNEQYF	TGTGCCAGCTCACCAAACCGGGACAGGGTGGGGAACGAGCAGTACTTC
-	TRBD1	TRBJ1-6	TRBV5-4	CASSLAGQGYSPLHF	TGTGCCAGCAGCTTGGCCGGACAGGGATACTCACCCCTCCACTTT
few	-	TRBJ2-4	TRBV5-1	CASSLWEGARNIQYF	TGCGCCAGCAGCTTGTGGGAGGGGGCGAGAAACATTCAGTACTTC
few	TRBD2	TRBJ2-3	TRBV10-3	CAINGGDTDTQYF	TGTGCCATCAACGGGGGGGACACAGATACGCAGTATTTT
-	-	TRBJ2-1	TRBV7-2	CASSSARTLSYNEQFF	TGTGCCAGCAGCTCCGCCCGGACCCTCTCCTACAATGAGCAGTTCTTC
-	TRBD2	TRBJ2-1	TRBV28	CASSPSFGSLGGNEQFF	TGTGCCAGCAGTCCTTCGTTCGGGTCCCTCGGGGGGAATGAGCAGTTCTTC
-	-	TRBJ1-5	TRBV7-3	CASSLDSNQPQHF	TGTGCCAGCAGCTTAGATAGCAATCAGCCCCAGCATTTT
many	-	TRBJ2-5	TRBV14	CASSQSEGWETQYF	TGTGCCAGCAGCCAATCGGAGGGCTGGGAGACCCAGTACTTC
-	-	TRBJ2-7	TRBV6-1	CASSESGFSYEQYF	TGTGCCAGCAGTGAATCAGGATTCTCCTACGAGCAGTACTTC
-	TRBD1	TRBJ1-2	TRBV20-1	CRIQGDYGYTF	TGCCGAATTCAGGGGGACTATGGCTACACCTTC
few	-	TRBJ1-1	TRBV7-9	CASSWDGHVTEAFF	TGTGCCAGCAGCTGGGACGGGCATGTCACTGAAGCTTTCTTT
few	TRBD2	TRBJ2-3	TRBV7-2	CASSFVAGAPTDTQYF	TGTGCCAGCAGTTTTGTAGCGGGGGCTCCCACAGATACGCAGTATTTT
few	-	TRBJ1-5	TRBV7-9	CASSSERTVQPQHF	TGTGCCAGCAGCTCAGAGCGGACAGTTCAGCCCCAGCATTTT
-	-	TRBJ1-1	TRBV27	CASSLRQVGMNTEAFF	TGTGCCAGCAGCCTCAGACAGGTGGGTATGAACACTGAAGCTTTCTTT
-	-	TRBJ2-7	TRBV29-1	CSGLPITPTASYEQYF	TGCAGCGGCCTCCCGATAACTCCGACGGCTAGCTACGAGCAGTACTTC
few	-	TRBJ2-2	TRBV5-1	CASSSAGSLNTGELFF	TGCGCCAGCAGCTCCGCGGGTAGCCTGAACACCGGGGAGCTGTTTTTT
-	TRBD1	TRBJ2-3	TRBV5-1	CASSSRTGGTDTQYF	TGCGCCAGCAGCTCGCGGACAGGCGGCACAGATACGCAGTATTTT